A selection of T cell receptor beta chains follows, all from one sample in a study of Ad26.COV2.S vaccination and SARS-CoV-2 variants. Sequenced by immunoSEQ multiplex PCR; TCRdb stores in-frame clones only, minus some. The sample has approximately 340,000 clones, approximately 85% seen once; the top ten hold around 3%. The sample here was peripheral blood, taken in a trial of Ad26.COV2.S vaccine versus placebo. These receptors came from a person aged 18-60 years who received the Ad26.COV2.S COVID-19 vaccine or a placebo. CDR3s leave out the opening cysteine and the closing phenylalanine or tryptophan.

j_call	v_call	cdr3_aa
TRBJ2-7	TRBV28	ASSSRRLAENYEQY
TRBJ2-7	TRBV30	AWATSGGPYEQY
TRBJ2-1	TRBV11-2	ASSEREFSDEQF
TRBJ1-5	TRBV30	AWSHDRGQQPQH
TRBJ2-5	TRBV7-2	ASSLAGGRETQY
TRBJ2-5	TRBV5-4	ASTRGQGEETQY
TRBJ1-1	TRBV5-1	ASSLISGGFGTEAF
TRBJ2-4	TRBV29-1	SDPDRAKNIQY
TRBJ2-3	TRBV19	ASSIGQGGSDTQY
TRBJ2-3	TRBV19	ASSIKLHTDTQY
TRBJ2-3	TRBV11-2	ASSFTRDTQY
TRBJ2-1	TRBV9	ASSVDSGYNEQF
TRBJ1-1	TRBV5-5	ASSGTAMNTEAF
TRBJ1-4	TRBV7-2	ASSLVPQGAMGKLF
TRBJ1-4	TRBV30	AWTAPGQGYEKLF
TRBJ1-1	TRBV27	ASSLRGGNTEAF
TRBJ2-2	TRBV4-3	ASSHRGSGTGELF
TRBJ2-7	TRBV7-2	ASSGQGTLTGEQY
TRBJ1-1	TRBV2	ASREETGAF
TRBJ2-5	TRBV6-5	ASVDRVETQY
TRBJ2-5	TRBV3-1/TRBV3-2	ASSQDPGKETQY
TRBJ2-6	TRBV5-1	ASSYTVGQGRANVLT
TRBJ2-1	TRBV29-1	SVRIGHEQF
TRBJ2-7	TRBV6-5	ASSLAVRSGEQY
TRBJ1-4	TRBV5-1	ASSRGTTNEKLF
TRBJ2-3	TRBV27	ASSLAGTRTDTQY
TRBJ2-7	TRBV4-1	ASSQPGTKKHEQY
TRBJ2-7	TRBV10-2	ASSRDLYEQY
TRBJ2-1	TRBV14	ASSQIGLAGGQNPWF
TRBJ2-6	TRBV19	ASTGGDRAPGANVLT
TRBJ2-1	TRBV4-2	ASSQVRAGGPNLF
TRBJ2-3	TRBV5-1	ASSRGQGTDTQY
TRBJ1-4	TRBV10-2	ASRPPGQDEKLF
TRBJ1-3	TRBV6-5	AAVTSGNTIY
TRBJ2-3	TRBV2	ASSERGREVADTQY
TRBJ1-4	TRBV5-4	ASSPDSVTTNEKLF
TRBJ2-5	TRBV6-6	ASRVTGLAQETQY
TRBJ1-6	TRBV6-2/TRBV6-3	ASSYRGANNSPLH
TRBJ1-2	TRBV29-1	SVEDGTAFTNYGYT
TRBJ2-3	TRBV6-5	ASTVGTVTDTQY
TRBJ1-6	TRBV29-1	SVLAGTDNSPLH
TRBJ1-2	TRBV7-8	ASSLATGTGRGGYT
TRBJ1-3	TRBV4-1	ASSAGGGSAGNTIY